This T cell receptor (beta chain) was profiled in a study of blood T cell repertoires in COVID-19. Per the authors' pipeline: Amplification of reference gene primers provided the estimated nucleated cell counts. Generated by immunoSEQ multiplex PCR, the TCRdb table keeps only in-frame clones and is missing some. V and J calls and clone size are as listed in that table; D and trimming were resolved from the DNA. The table includes roughly 250,000 clones, about 88% detected once. Donors were grouped by their self-reported clinical history. The clonotype was recovered from a woman aged 50 to 60 who had recovered from COVID-19. Sequencing was carried out using PBMCs or T cells enriched from blood (not recorded which).

The CDR3 nucleotides are TGTGCCAGCAGGGAGGGGGCGAATTCACCCCTCCACTTT. Residues: CASREGANSPLHF. This rearrangement joins TRBV5-4 to TRBJ1-6; 7 bases match TRBD1. From germline, CDR1 is SGHNT and CDR2 YYREEE (reference sequence). J lost 7 bases, V lost 5 bases, and 3 bases had no gene match. CDR3 length equals 13 residues.